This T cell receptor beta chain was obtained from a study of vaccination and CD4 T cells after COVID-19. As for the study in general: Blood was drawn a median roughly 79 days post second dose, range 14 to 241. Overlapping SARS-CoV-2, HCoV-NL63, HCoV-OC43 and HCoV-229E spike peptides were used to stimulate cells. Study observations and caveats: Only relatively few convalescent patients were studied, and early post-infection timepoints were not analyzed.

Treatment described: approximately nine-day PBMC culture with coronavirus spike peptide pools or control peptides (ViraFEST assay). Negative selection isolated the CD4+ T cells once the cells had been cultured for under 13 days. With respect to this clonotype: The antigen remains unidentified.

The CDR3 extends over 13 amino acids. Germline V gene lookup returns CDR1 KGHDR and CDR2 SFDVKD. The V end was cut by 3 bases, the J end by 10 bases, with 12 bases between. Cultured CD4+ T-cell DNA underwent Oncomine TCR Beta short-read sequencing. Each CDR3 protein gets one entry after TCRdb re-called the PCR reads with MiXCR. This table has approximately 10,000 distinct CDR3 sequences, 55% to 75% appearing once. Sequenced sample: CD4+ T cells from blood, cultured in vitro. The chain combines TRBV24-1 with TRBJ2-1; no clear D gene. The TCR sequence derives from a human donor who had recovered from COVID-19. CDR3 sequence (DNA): TGTGCCACCAGTGATCTACTCCGTCGGGAGCAGTTCTTC. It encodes CATSDLLRREQFF.